The 6 T cell receptor beta chains reported below all come from one sample, sequenced in a study of radiotherapy plus CTLA-4 blockade in lung cancer. Sequencing was performed with immunoSEQ multiplex PCR; in TCRdb, only in-frame clones are kept and a portion is missing. The sample includes tens of thousands of clones, 80% to 90% of them seen just once. Sequencing used peripheral blood, obtained from a patient treated with radiotherapy plus ipilimumab. These TCRs come from a human donor with non-small cell lung cancer that progressed on radiotherapy plus ipilimumab.

The chain links TRBV7-2 to TRBJ1-4; possible D gene TRBD1, 5 bases. The CDR3 is made up of 14 amino acids. The V gene lost 1 base and the J gene lost 7 bases, with 10 bases spanning the gap. The germline V gene has CDR1 SGHTA and CDR2 FQGNSA. CDR3 region: CASSLVGQVEKLFF. CDR3 nucleotide sequence: TGTGCCAGCAGCTTAGTGGGGCAAGTTGAAAAACTGTTTTTT.

This clone occurred once. V is TRBV30 and J is TRBJ2-2; D gene unclear. This CDR3 region has 12 residues. V was trimmed by 1 base and J by 4 bases, leaving 4 bases between them. The germline CDR1 and CDR2 sequences are GTSNPN and SVGIG (reference sequence). This chain's CDR3 is CAWSDFTGELFF. CDR3 DNA: TGTGCCTGGAGTGACTTCACCGGGGAGCTGTTTTTT.

This clone was picked up one time. The gene calls are TRBV19 and TRBJ1-4, with 10 bases aligning to TRBD1. Looked up from germline, CDR1 is LNHDA and CDR2 is SQIVND (reference sequence). The CDR3 is made up of 16 amino acids. Unmatched junction bases numbered 10, after V lost 4 bases and J lost 8 bases. CDR3 sequence reads: CASSTGDRGFGEKLFF. As DNA, the CDR3 is TGTGCCAGTAGTACCGGGGACAGGGGTTTCGGGGAAAAACTGTTTTTT.

The chain joins TRBV18 to TRBJ2-5; tentatively, D is TRBD1 or TRBD2 (5 bases each). This CDR3 has 15 residues. Germline V gene lookup returns CDR1 KGHSH and CDR2 LQKENI. The V and J ends lost 3 bases and 5 bases respectively, with 16 bases between them. The CDR3 loop reads CASSPLLAEGETQYF. DNA of the CDR3: TGTGCCAGCTCACCCTTGCTAGCCGAGGGGGAGACCCAGTACTTC.

V and J are TRBV30 and TRBJ2-2, with 7 bases that match TRBD2. The CDR3 covers 16 residues. Unmatched junction bases numbered 13, after V lost 3 bases and J lost 6 bases. CDR1 GTSNPN and CDR2 SVGIG come from the germline V gene (reference sequence). The CDR3 coding sequence is TGTGCCTGGAGGGAAGAACGCGGGAGTTGGGCCGGGGAGCTGTTTTTT. Protein product: CAWREERGSWAGELFF.

The rearrangement links TRBV5-6 to TRBJ2-2; no clear D gene. Germline assignment: CDR1 SGHDT and CDR2 YYEEEE. V lost 4 bases, J lost 7 bases, and 8 bases lay in between. The length of the CDR3 is 12 residues. The DNA for the CDR3 is TGTGCCAGCAGCCGGGCGTTCGGGGAGCTGTTTTTT. This translates into CASSRAFGELFF.